These T cell receptor beta chains were read from a single sample in a study of cytomegalovirus exposure and HLA in healthy donors. The repertoire was sequenced with immunoSEQ multiplex PCR; TCRdb's copy has only in-frame clones and lacks some. The sample yields roughly 56,000 clones, over 90% seen once. Sequenced input: PBMCs. Receptor source: a man aged 18 to 30 in good health and CMV-seronegative. CDR3s include the opening cysteine and the closing phenylalanine or tryptophan.

j_call,v_call,cdr3_aa
TRBJ2-5,TRBV29-1,CSVDKGQLEETQYF
TRBJ2-3,TRBV28,CASSLPSGFSTDTQYF
TRBJ1-1,TRBV11-2,CASSLRSQVEAFF
TRBJ2-1,TRBV6-5,CASSSYSGSSYNEQFF
TRBJ1-1,TRBV30,CAWSVTRTGGNTEAFF
TRBJ2-7,TRBV11-3,CASSLAGGSYEQYF
TRBJ2-4,TRBV7-9,CASSPVAKNIQYF
TRBJ2-3,TRBV10-1,CASSESGRAVDTQYF
TRBJ2-2,TRBV11-3,CASSPNIPLQGGTGELFF
TRBJ2-7,TRBV11-3,CASSLDHQTGAYEQYF
TRBJ2-1,TRBV27,CASSSFGLLSYNEQFF
TRBJ2-7,TRBV6-5,CASSSRGKVSEQYF
TRBJ2-7,TRBV4-2,CASSQEGSEQYF
TRBJ2-1,TRBV27,CASARDSQYRFF
TRBJ1-2,TRBV21-1,CASSKERARVQYGYTF
TRBJ1-5,TRBV6-1,CASMRESNQPQHF
TRBJ1-5,TRBV6-1,CASSEGLNQPQHF
TRBJ1-4,TRBV7-2,CASSLEQGKLFF
TRBJ2-4,TRBV7-8,CASTWGQVRDIQYF
TRBJ1-2,TRBV6-6,CASSLQGNGYTF
TRBJ1-2,TRBV29-1,CSVEVTPGGSGYTF
TRBJ2-7,TRBV5-5,CASSSQGWEQYF
TRBJ1-3,TRBV5-4,CASSLGQGNGNTIYF
TRBJ1-4,TRBV18,CASSPTGNNEKLFF
TRBJ2-2,TRBV19,CASSILGADTGELFF
TRBJ1-5,TRBV30,CAWSEGAGQPQHF
TRBJ2-3,TRBV9,CASSSLGAASTDTQYF
TRBJ2-1,TRBV5-1,CASRSSSSSYNEQFF
TRBJ1-1,TRBV10-1,CASSESRPGGHTEAFF
TRBJ2-7,TRBV28,CASSFRGASYEQYF
TRBJ2-7,TRBV9,CASAKSGTSGGQYF
TRBJ2-7,TRBV28,CASSFHRVTYEQYF
TRBJ2-1,TRBV5-6,CASSFFTSGSKFSYNEQFF
TRBJ2-7,TRBV5-1,CASSFRQGSNEQYF
TRBJ2-5,TRBV30,CAWSGLYSGIGIEETQYF